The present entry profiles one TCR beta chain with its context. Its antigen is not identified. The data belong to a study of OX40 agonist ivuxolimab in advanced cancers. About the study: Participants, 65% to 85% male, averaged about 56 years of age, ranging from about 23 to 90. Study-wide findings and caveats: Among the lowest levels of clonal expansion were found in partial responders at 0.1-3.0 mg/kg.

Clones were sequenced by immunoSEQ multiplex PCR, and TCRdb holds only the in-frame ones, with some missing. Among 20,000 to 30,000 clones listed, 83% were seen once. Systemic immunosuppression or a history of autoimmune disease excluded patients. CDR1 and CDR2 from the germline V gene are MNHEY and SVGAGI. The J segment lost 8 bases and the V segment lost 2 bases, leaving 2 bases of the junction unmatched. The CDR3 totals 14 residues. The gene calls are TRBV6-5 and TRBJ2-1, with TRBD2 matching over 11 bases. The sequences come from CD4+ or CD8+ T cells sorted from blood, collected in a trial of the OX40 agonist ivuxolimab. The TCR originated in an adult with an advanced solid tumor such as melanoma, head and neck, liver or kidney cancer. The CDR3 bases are TGTGCCAGCAGTTACCTAGCGGGGGGCGATGAGCAGTTCTTC. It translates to CASSYLAGGDEQFF.